These 14 T cell receptor beta chains were all obtained from the same sample, sequenced in a study of Graves' ophthalmopathy and Graves' hyperthyroidism. CDR3 regions of TCR beta were amplified from RNA transcripts. An initial RT-PCR round employing HTBI primers preceded a second-round multiplex PCR. TCRdb processed the multiplex PCR reads anew with MiXCR; each CDR3 protein has one entry. The table includes 500,000 to 700,000 distinct CDR3 sequences, about 20% detected once. The specimen sequenced was peripheral blood. All receptors come from a young woman with stable Graves' hyperthyroidism. Some clones in this sample may be carry-over from other donors' samples.

The V and J genes are TRBV6-1 and TRBJ2-2; possibly TRBD1 for D (7 bases). CDR3 length equals 15 residues. The V gene's germline CDR1 is MNHNS and CDR2 SASEGT. Trimming cost V 1 base and J 7 bases, with 13 bases left between them. The CDR3 nucleotides read TGTGCCAGCAGTGAAGAGGAGGGGGCGGGCGGGGAGCTGTTTTTT. This encodes CASSEEEGAGGELFF.

This clonotype was counted a few times. The chain recombines TRBV5-1 with TRBJ1-1; possibly TRBD1 for D (6 bases). This CDR3 has 16 residues. CDR1 is SGHRS, CDR2 YFSETQ, per germline. V was cut by 2 bases and J by 0 bases, with 14 bases left in between. The CDR3 bases are TGCGCCAGCAGCTTTCAGGGGATTCGCATGAACACTGAAGCTTTCTTT. This gives the protein CASSFQGIRMNTEAFF.

This clonotype was detected many times. V and J are TRBV27 and TRBJ2-7, with D perhaps TRBD2 (6 bases). This CDR3 contains 14 residues. V lost 5 bases and J lost 3, with 14 bases in between. The germline gives CDR1 MNHEY, CDR2 SMNVEV (reference sequence). CDR3 protein: CASSPRGTDYEQYF. CDR3 nucleotides: TGTGCCAGCAGTCCCCGGGGGACCGACTACGAGCAGTACTTC.

In its sample, this clonotype was seen a few times. The chain links TRBV20-1 to TRBJ2-7, with TRBD2 matching 14 bases. This CDR3 is 14 amino acids long. Germline CDR1 and CDR2: DFQATT and SNEGSKA (reference sequence). V lost 3 bases, J lost 6 bases, and 4 bases stayed unmatched. In DNA form, the CDR3 reads TGCAGTGCTAGTCGAGGACTAGCGGGAGGCGAGCAGTACTTC. It yields the protein CSASRGLAGGEQYF.

This clonotype was seen at least ten times. The chain joins TRBV12-3 or TRBV12-4 to TRBJ1-1, with D possibly matching TRBD1 (5 bases). The CDR3 is 17 amino acids. Between the trimmed V and J ends, which lost 3 bases and 1 base, there was a span of 18 bases. The CDR3 DNA reads as TGTGCCAGCAGTTTCACCTCGGACATTCGGAGGAACACTGAAGCTTTCTTT. Amino acids: CASSFTSDIRRNTEAFF.

A remark on this clonotype: It may be a read error: a sequence one base away is much more abundant. This rearrangement joins TRBV25-1 to TRBJ1-3; D is perhaps TRBD1 (6 bases). In germline, CDR1 is MGHDK, CDR2 SYGVNS. The CDR3 has 14 residues. As DNA, the CDR3 is TGTGCCAGCAGTGGCCTCCCGGGGAGGGACACCATAGATTTT. Protein sequence: CASSGLPGRDTIDF.

This sequence joins TRBV28 and TRBJ2-7; perhaps TRBD2 as D (6 bases). The V end was cut by 6 bases, the J end by 8 bases, with 23 bases between. This CDR3 has 15 amino acids. The germline gives CDR1 MDHEN, CDR2 SYDVKM. The CDR3 DNA is TGTGCCAGCAGCACCGGGAGCCCATGGTTTATGAAGCAGTACTTC. Its translation is CASSTGSPWFMKQYF.

The V call is TRBV29-1, the J call TRBJ2-5; D gene uncertain. This CDR3 comprises 14 residues. CDR1 SQVTM and CDR2 ANQGSEA come from the germline V gene. Deletions cut 7 bases from V and 4 bases from J, with 19 bases between. The CDR3 coding sequence is TGCAGCGCTGCTCGCGGCCTCGCGAGAGAGACCCAGTACTTC. Translating it yields CSAARGLARETQYF.

This clonotype was seen repeatedly, ten times or more. J is TRBJ1-2 and V is TRBV12-3 or TRBV12-4; D is possibly TRBD1 (5 bases). This CDR3 region has 14 residues. Trimming took off 3 bases at V and 4 bases at J, with 12 bases between the two ends. The CDR3 loop reads CASSFSTDLYGYTF. As DNA, the CDR3 is TGTGCCAGCAGTTTCTCGACAGACCTCTATGGCTACACCTTC.

The chain is built from TRBV28 and TRBJ1-2; TRBD1 matches 8 bases. The germline V gene encodes CDR1 MDHEN and CDR2 SYDVKM. V gave up 5 bases and J gave up 11 bases; unmatched junction bases: 7. The CDR3 contains 12 residues. CDR3 in amino acids: CASSLGQGEYTF. Here the CDR3 DNA reads TGTGCCAGCAGTCTCGGACAGGGAGAATACACCTTC.

In this sample, this clonotype turned up many times. The gene calls are TRBV7-2 and TRBJ2-5; D gene uncertain. V lost 1 base to trimming and J lost 5 bases, with 8 bases between them. Germline loops: CDR1 SGHTA, CDR2 FQGNSA. The length of the CDR3 is 13 residues. CDR3 nucleotide sequence: TGTGCCAGCAGCTTAGGTGGGTCGGAGACCCAGTACTTC. Protein sequence: CASSLGGSETQYF.

This clonotype was seen ten or more times. The CDR3 nucleotides read TGTGCCAGCAGCCCGACAGGGGGCGCTTCCGAAGCTTTCTTT. Translated: CASSPTGGASEAFF. The chain combines TRBV12-3 or TRBV12-4 with TRBJ1-1; 10 bases fit TRBD1. This CDR3 has 14 amino acids. The junction had 9 bases not matched to a gene; V was cut back by 6 bases and J by 8 bases.

This clonotype has just one count. The chain couples TRBV2 to TRBJ2-7; 7 bases line up with TRBD2. The CDR3 totals 15 residues. V gave up 5 bases and J gave up 4 bases; unmatched junction bases: 11. The V gene's germline CDR1 is SNHLY and CDR2 FYNNEI. The CDR3 DNA reads TGTGCCAGCAGTCCCGGGACTACCGTTTTATACGAGCAGTACTTC. Protein product: CASSPGTTVLYEQYF.

In its sample, this clonotype was seen many times. The chain carries TRBV6-1 and TRBJ2-7, with TRBD1 matching over 7 bases. Germline values: CDR1 MNHNS, CDR2 SASEGT. The CDR3 is 16 amino acids. Losses at the gene ends were 7 bases for V and 2 bases for J; bases not matched to a gene: 14. The CDR3 coding sequence is TGTGCCAGCATGAGGGCCTTGGGGCAGGGGGCCTACGAGCAGTACTTC. Translated: CASMRALGQGAYEQYF.